The 13 T cell receptor beta chains below come from one sample, sequenced in a study of Ad26.COV2.S vaccination and SARS-CoV-2 variants. The assay was immunoSEQ multiplex PCR, and TCRdb's table has in-frame clones only and misses some. This sample has 510,000 or so clones, with 70% to 90% found just once. This sample's treatment: 15 to 20 received Ad26.COV2.S at low or high dose, single or two shots; about 5 received placebo; per-sample allocation not given. The samples date from day 63 after the first vaccine or placebo injection. The specimen was peripheral blood, collected in a trial of Ad26.COV2.S vaccine versus placebo. Receptor source: a person between 18 and 65 years old who received the Ad26.COV2.S COVID-19 vaccine or a placebo.

The chain employs TRBV9 and TRBJ2-7, with D tentatively TRBD1 or TRBD2 (5 bases each). Germline CDR1 SGDLS, CDR2 YYNGEE. V was cut by 3 bases and J by 2 bases, with 12 bases left in between. The CDR3 contains 14 residues. CDR3 in amino acids: CASSDRDGPYEQYF. The CDR3 bases are TGTGCCAGCAGCGACCGGGACGGCCCCTACGAGCAGTACTTC.

Of note for this clone: This same CDR3 is encoded by further DNA sequences in the sample. The V gene is TRBV9, the J gene TRBJ2-1; D not resolved. Germline-derived CDR1 and CDR2 are SGDLS and YYNGEE. Trimming removed 0 bases at V and 0 bases at J, with 7 bases between. CDR3 length: 15 residues. The CDR3 sequence: CASSVDPGSYNEQFF. CDR3 DNA: TGTGCCAGCAGCGTAGATCCGGGCTCCTACAATGAGCAGTTCTTC.

The chain employs TRBV24-1 and TRBJ1-5, with 9 bases that match TRBD1. The CDR3 covers 14 residues. Per germline, CDR1 KGHDR and CDR2 SFDVKD. V was clipped by 2 bases and J by 8 bases; unmatched bases: 3. The CDR3 nucleotides read TGTGCCACCAGTGATTCCGGGACAGGGAAGCCCCAGCATTTT. It translates to CATSDSGTGKPQHF.

The CDR3 is CASSWVDKGLAGSGELFF. In nucleotides, the CDR3 is TGCGCCAGCAGCTGGGTTGACAAAGGACTAGCGGGTTCCGGGGAGCTGTTTTTT. The rearrangement joins TRBV5-1 to TRBJ2-2, with 11 bases identical to TRBD2. From germline, CDR1 is SGHRS and CDR2 YFSETQ. The CDR3 loop spans 18 amino acids. V lost 3 bases, J lost 6 bases, and 13 bases stayed unmatched.

This clone was detected once. The chain links TRBV6-1 to TRBJ2-1; no clear D. CDR3 size: 14 residues. The germline CDR1 and CDR2 sequences are MNHNS and SASEGT. The V end was cut by 1 base, the J end by 0 bases, with 4 bases between. The CDR3 loop is CASSEGGSYNEQFF. CDR3 nucleotides: TGTGCCAGCAGTGAAGGGGGCTCCTACAATGAGCAGTTCTTC.

The chain employs TRBV3-1 (or the pseudogene TRBV3-2) and TRBJ2-6, with 8 bases aligning to TRBD2. Germline V gene sequence: CDR1 LGHDT, CDR2 YNNKEL (reference sequence). Germline trimming cut 8 bases from V and 0 bases from J; bases unmatched to any gene: 12. The CDR3 totals 18 residues. The CDR3 sequence: CASRSSGGSASGANVLTF. CDR3 DNA sequence: TGTGCCAGCCGCTCAAGCGGGGGTTCTGCCTCTGGGGCCAACGTCCTGACTTTC.

For the CDR3, the DNA is TGTGCCAGTTCTATCCGGGACAGCCGCTATGGCTACACCTTC. It is translated as CASSIRDSRYGYTF. V is TRBV19 and J is TRBJ1-2, with 7 positions matching TRBD1. Germline V gene lookup returns CDR1 LNHDA and CDR2 SQIVND (reference sequence). This CDR3 region has 14 residues. J gave up 4 bases and V 8 bases, and 10 bases lay outside the gene matches.

This chain connects TRBV5-4 to TRBJ2-1; D is uncertain. The CDR3 is 13 residues long. Germline CDR1 reads SGHNT; CDR2 reads YYREEE (reference sequence). Trimming removed 0 bases from V and 5 bases from J, with 6 bases in between. CDR3 sequence: CASSLVADNEQFF. In DNA form, the CDR3 reads TGTGCCAGCAGCTTGGTGGCAGACAATGAGCAGTTCTTC.

The chain couples TRBV11-2 to TRBJ2-1; D unclear. CDR3 size: 15 residues. V was shortened by 3 bases and J by 0 bases, with 9 bases between the two germline ends. The germline gives CDR1 SGHAT, CDR2 FQNNGV. The CDR3 loop reads CASSFWPSSYNEQFF. CDR3 DNA sequence: TGTGCCAGCAGCTTCTGGCCGAGCTCCTACAATGAGCAGTTCTTC.

This sequence joins TRBV18 and TRBJ2-3, with D maybe TRBD1 (6 bases). V shed 1 base and J shed 4 bases, with 6 bases lying between them. Germline V lookup: CDR1 KGHSH, CDR2 LQKENI. This CDR3 comprises 13 residues. CDR3 DNA: TGTGCCAGCTCACCACGGACAGCAGATACGCAGTATTTT. Translated: CASSPRTADTQYF. The full variable domain, completed using reference TRBV18 and TRBJ2-3, is NAGVMQNPRHLVRRRGQEARLRCSPMKGHSHVYWYRQLPEEGLKFMVYLQKENIIDESGMPKERFSAEFPKEGPSILRIQQVVRGDSAAYFCASSPRTADTQYFGPGTRLTVL.

V gene TRBV28 combines with J gene TRBJ2-5, with 9 positions matching TRBD1. Germline V gene lookup returns CDR1 MDHEN and CDR2 SYDVKM. The CDR3 loop spans 13 amino acids. The ends lost 5 bases at V and 5 bases at J; junction bases unmatched: 3. The CDR3 protein is CASSDRGGETQYF. The DNA for the CDR3 is TGTGCCAGCAGTGACAGGGGGGGGGAGACCCAGTACTTC.

The chain combines TRBV7-9 with TRBJ2-5; possibly TRBD2 for D (6 bases). Germline CDR1 and CDR2: SEHNR and FQNEAQ (reference sequence). V was shortened by 6 bases and J by 5 bases, with 22 bases between the two germline ends. The CDR3 consists of 16 residues. The CDR3 DNA follows: TGTGCCAGCAGTACGGGGACGACCATCGGAGGGGAGACCCAGTACTTC. Translating gives CASSTGTTIGGETQYF.

The rearrangement joins TRBV6-6 to TRBJ1-1; the D gene is possibly TRBD1 (5 bases). V was shortened by 9 bases and J by 10 bases, with 18 bases between the two germline ends. This CDR3 region has 12 residues. Germline CDR1 reads MNHNY; CDR2 reads SVGAGI (reference sequence). This CDR3 reads CASTRSGGGAFF. Here the CDR3 DNA reads TGTGCCAGTACCCGGTCGGGGGGGGGAGCTTTCTTT.